The subject of this entry is one T cell receptor (beta chain). Its matching antigen is unknown. This sample is part of a study of graft-versus-host responses after intestinal transplantation. Notes on the study in general: Allografts from individuals with graft-donor T cell macrochimerism displayed high graft-versus-host to host-versus-graft clonal ratios. GvH clones detected in recipient marrow included some appearing first in ileum or blood.

Assay used: immunoSEQ multiplex PCR; TCRdb lists only in-frame clones, some missing. The repertoire has over 85,000 clones, 94% of them found once; the top ten carry approximately 0.2%. The CDR3 is 13 residues long. Germline CDR1 is SGHNT and CDR2 is YYREEE (reference sequence). V gave up 2 bases and J gave up 4 bases, with 8 bases separating them. The receptor was derived from a human donor who was the organ donor for an intestinal transplant. The input for sequencing was unstimulated CD4+ T cells sorted from spleen or lymph node cells, taken before transplant. The chain recombines TRBV5-4 with TRBJ2-3; D unclear. This CDR3 is CASSFTAPDTQYF. DNA of the CDR3: TGTGCCAGCAGCTTCACTGCCCCAGATACGCAGTATTTT. The full variable domain, with the rest looked up from reference TRBV5-4 and TRBJ2-3, is ETGVTQSPTHLIKTRGQQVTLRCSSQSGHNTVSWYQQALGQGPQFIFQYYREEENGRGNFPPRFSGLQFPNYSSELNVNALELDDSALYLCASSFTAPDTQYFGPGTRLTVL.